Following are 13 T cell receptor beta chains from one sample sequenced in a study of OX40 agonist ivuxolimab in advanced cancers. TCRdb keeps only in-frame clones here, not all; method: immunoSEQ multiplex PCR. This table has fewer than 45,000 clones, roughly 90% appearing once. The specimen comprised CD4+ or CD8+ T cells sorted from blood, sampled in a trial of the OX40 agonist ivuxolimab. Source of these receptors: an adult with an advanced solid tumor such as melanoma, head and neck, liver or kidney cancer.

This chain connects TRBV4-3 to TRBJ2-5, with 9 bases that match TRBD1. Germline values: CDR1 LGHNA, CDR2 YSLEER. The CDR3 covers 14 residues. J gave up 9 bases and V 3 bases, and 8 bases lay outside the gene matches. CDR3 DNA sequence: TGCGCCAGCAGCCAGCGACAGGGGGAAAGGGCCCAGTACTTC. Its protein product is CASSQRQGERAQYF.

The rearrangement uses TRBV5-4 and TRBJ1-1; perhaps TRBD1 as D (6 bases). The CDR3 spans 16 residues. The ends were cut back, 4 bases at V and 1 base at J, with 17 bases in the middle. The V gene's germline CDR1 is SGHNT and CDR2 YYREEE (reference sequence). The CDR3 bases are TGTGCCAGCAGCCCGTCTTGGGGGGCGCCGAACACTGAAGCTTTCTTT. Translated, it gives CASSPSWGAPNTEAFF.

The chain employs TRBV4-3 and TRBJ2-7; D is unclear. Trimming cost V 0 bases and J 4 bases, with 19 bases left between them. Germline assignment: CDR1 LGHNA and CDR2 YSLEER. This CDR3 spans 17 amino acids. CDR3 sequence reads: CASSQDHRAGLSYEQYF. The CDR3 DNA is TGCGCCAGCAGCCAAGATCATCGGGCAGGTCTGAGTTACGAGCAGTACTTC.

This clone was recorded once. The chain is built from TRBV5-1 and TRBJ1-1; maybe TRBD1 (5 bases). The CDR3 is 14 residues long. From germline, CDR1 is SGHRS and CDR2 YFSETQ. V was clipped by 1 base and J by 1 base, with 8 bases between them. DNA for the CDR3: TGCGCCAGCAGCTTGTCACAGGAGAACACTGAAGCTTTCTTT. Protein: CASSLSQENTEAFF.

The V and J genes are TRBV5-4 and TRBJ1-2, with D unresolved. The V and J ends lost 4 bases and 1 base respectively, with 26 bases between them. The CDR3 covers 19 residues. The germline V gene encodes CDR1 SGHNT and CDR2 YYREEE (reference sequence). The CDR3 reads CASSPTHLWAAKDNYGYTF. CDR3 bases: TGTGCCAGCAGCCCTACTCATCTTTGGGCGGCGAAAGATAACTATGGCTACACCTTC.

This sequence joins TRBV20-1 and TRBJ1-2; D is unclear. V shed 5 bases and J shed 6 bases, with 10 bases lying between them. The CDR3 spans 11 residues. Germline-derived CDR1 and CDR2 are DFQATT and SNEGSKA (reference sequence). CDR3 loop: CSAFSSDGYTF. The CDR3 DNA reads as TGCAGTGCTTTCTCGTCCGATGGCTACACCTTC.

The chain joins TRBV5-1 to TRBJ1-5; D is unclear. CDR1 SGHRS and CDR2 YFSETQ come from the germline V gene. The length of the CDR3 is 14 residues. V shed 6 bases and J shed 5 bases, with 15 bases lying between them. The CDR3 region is CASTAWPGDQPQHF. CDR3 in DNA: TGCGCCAGCACAGCTTGGCCCGGCGATCAGCCCCAGCATTTT.

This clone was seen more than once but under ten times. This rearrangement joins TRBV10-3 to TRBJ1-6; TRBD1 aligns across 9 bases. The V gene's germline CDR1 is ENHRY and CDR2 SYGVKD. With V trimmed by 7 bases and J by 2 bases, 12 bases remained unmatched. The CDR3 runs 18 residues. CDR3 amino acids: CAIKETGGMSPYNSPLHF. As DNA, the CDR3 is TGTGCCATCAAGGAGACAGGGGGGATGTCCCCCTATAATTCACCCCTCCACTTT.

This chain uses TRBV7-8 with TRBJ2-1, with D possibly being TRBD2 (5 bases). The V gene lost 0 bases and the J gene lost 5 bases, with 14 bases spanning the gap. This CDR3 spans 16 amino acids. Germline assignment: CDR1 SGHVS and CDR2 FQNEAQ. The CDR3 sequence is CASSLASSIADNEQFF. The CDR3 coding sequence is TGTGCCAGCAGCTTAGCCTCTAGCATTGCAGACAATGAGCAGTTCTTC.

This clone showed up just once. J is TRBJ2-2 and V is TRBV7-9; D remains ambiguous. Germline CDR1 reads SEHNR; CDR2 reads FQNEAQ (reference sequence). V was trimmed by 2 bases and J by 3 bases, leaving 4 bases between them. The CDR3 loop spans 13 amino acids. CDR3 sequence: CASSLSDTGELFF. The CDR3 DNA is TGTGCCAGCAGCTTATCTGACACCGGGGAGCTGTTTTTT.

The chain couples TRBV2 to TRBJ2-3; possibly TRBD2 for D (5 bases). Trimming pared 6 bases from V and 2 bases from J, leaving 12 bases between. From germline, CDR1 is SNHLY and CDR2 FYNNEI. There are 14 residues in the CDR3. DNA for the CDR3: TGTGCCAGCAGACCACGGGGAAACACAGATACGCAGTATTTT. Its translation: CASRPRGNTDTQYF.

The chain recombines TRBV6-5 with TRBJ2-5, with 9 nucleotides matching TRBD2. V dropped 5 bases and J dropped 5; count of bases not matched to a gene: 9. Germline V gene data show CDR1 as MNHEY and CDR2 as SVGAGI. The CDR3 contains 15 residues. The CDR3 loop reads CASSSWRGGHETQYF. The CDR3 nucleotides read TGTGCCAGCAGTAGCTGGCGGGGGGGCCACGAGACCCAGTACTTC.

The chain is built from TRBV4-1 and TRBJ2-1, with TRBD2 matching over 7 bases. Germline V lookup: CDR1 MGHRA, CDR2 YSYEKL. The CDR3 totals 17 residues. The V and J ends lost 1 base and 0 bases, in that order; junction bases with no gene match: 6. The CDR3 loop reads CASSQVSGGYSYNEQFF. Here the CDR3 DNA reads TGCGCCAGCAGCCAAGTCTCGGGGGGATACTCCTACAATGAGCAGTTCTTC.